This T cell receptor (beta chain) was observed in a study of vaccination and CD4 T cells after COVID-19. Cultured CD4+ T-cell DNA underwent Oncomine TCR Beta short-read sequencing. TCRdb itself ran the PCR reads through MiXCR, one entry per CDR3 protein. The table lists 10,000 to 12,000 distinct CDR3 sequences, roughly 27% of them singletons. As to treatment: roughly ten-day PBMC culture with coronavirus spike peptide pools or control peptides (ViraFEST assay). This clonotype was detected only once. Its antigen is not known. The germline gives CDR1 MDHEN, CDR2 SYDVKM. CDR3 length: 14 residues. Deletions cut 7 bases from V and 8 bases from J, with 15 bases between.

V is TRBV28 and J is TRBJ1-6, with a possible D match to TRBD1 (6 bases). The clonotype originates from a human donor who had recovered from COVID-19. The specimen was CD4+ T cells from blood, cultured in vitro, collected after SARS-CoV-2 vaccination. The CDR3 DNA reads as TGTGCCAGCACAGGGGCGTGGGGGGATTCACCCCTCCACTTT. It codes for CASTGAWGDSPLHF.